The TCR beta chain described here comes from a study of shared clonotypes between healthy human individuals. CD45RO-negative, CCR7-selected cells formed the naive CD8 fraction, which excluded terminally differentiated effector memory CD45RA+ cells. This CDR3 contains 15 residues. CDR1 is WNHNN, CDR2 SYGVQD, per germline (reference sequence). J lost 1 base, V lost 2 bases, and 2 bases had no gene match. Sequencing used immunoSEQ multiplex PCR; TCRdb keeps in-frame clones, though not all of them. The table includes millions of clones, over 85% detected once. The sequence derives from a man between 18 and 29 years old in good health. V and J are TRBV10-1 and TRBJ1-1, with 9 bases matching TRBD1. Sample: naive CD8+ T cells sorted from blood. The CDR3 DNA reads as TGCGCCAGCAGTGAGCAGGGACAGGGGAACACTGAAGCTTTCTTT. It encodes CASSEQGQGNTEAFF.